Presented here are 2 T cell receptor beta chains from one specimen sequenced in a study of blood T cell repertoires in COVID-19. TCRdb's copy holds only in-frame clones and misses some; the assay was immunoSEQ multiplex PCR. This sample has about 250,000 clones, with 65% to 80% found just once. The sample comprised peripheral blood. The receptors here all came from a middle-aged woman with active or convalescent COVID-19.

This clone is a singleton in its sample. The chain is built from TRBV6-5 and TRBJ1-3; D uncertain. Germline-derived CDR1 and CDR2 are MNHEY and SVGAGI. The V gene lost 2 bases and the J gene lost 0 bases, with 11 bases spanning the gap. This CDR3 is 16 amino acids long. CDR3 sequence: CASSYGVKSSGNTIYF. CDR3 coding DNA: TGTGCCAGCAGTTACGGAGTGAAGAGCTCTGGAAACACCATATATTTT.

The sample holds a few counts of this clone. The CDR3 spells CASSLATASYGYTF. CDR3 sequence (DNA): TGTGCCAGCAGCTTGGCAACAGCAAGCTATGGCTACACCTTC. This sequence joins TRBV5-5 and TRBJ1-2; unclear D gene. There are 14 residues in the CDR3. V shed 0 bases and J shed 4 bases, with 10 bases lying between them. Per the germline V gene, CDR1 is SGHKS and CDR2 is YYEKEE (reference sequence).